The 8 T cell receptor beta chains reported below all come from one sample, sequenced in a study of Tregs in tolerant kidney transplant recipients. Profiled with immunoSEQ multiplex PCR; TCRdb holds only in-frame clones, not every one. Of about 100,000 clones in the sample, approximately 94% were seen once. The sample in question was CD4+ T cells from blood, obtained before the transplant. The receptors shown here come from a human donor who received a combined kidney and bone marrow transplant.

This rearrangement joins TRBV11-3 to TRBJ2-5; no definite D call. Trimming took off 5 bases at V and 1 base at J, with 11 bases between the two ends. Per the germline V gene, CDR1 is SGHNT and CDR2 is YENEEA. The CDR3 covers 14 residues. The CDR3 loop is CASSRASTQETQYF. In DNA form, the CDR3 reads TGTGCCAGCAGCCGCGCGAGCACCCAAGAGACCCAGTACTTC.

J is TRBJ2-1 and V is TRBV10-3; 9 bases align to TRBD2. There are 15 residues in the CDR3. From germline, CDR1 is ENHRY and CDR2 SYGVKD. The ends lost 4 bases at V and 4 bases at J; junction bases unmatched: 5. The CDR3 spells CAISVISGGYNEQFF. The DNA for the CDR3 is TGTGCCATCAGTGTTATTAGCGGGGGTTACAATGAGCAGTTCTTC.

The chain has TRBV5-1 and TRBJ1-6; 7 nucleotides line up with TRBD1. Trimming cost V 2 bases and J 8 bases; bases outside gene matches: 4. The CDR3 has 14 residues. Germline values: CDR1 SGHRS, CDR2 YFSETQ. The chain's CDR3 is CASSFRGSDSPLHF. Written as DNA, the CDR3 is TGCGCCAGCAGCTTCAGGGGGTCTGATTCACCCCTCCACTTT.

The rearrangement links TRBV5-5 to TRBJ1-4; 11 nucleotides align to TRBD1. The V and J ends lost 0 bases and 7 bases, in that order; junction bases with no gene match: 8. The germline V gene has CDR1 SGHKS and CDR2 YYEKEE (reference sequence). The CDR3 totals 17 residues. The CDR3 DNA reads as TGTGCCAGCAGCTTGGGATTAACGGGACAGGGGGGTGAAAAACTGTTTTTT. It codes for CASSLGLTGQGGEKLFF. Filled out from reference TRBV5-5 and TRBJ1-4, the complete variable domain reads DAGVTQSPTHLIKTRGQQVTLRCSPISGHKSVSWYQQVLGQGPQFIFQYYEKEERGRGNFPDRFSARQFPNYSSELNVNALLLGDSALYLCASSLGLTGQGGEKLFFGSGTQLSVL.

This chain connects TRBV6-6 to TRBJ2-7, with 8 nucleotides matching TRBD2. The junction had 7 bases not matched to a gene; V was cut back by 4 bases and J by 2 bases. The CDR3 totals 15 residues. From germline, CDR1 is MNHNY and CDR2 SVGAGI (reference sequence). The CDR3 reads CASSSERGLPYEQYF. As DNA, the CDR3 is TGTGCCAGCAGTTCCGAGCGGGGGCTGCCCTACGAGCAGTACTTC.

V gene TRBV11-2 combines with J gene TRBJ2-1; TRBD1 might be the D (6 bases). CDR3 length: 14 amino acids. V dropped 2 bases and J dropped 6 bases, with 11 bases sitting between them. In germline, CDR1 is SGHAT, CDR2 FQNNGV. CDR3 nucleotide sequence: TGTGCCAGCAGCTTACTGGGGGCGGGCAATGAGCAGTTCTTC. Amino acid sequence: CASSLLGAGNEQFF.

The V call is TRBV19, the J call TRBJ1-1; 10 positions agree with TRBD1. Germline V gene data show CDR1 as LNHDA and CDR2 as SQIVND (reference sequence). The CDR3 totals 14 residues. The junction had 9 bases not matched to a gene; V was cut back by 6 bases and J by 8 bases. CDR3 residues: CASSRKGQGLEAFF. DNA for the CDR3: TGTGCCAGTAGCCGAAAGGGACAGGGGTTAGAAGCTTTCTTT.

V gene TRBV20-1 combines with J gene TRBJ1-4, with D unresolved. The CDR3 extends over 11 amino acids. Looked up from germline, CDR1 is DFQATT and CDR2 is SNEGSKA (reference sequence). The V gene lost 5 bases and the J gene lost 5 bases, with 6 bases spanning the gap. CDR3 in amino acids: CSAFLNEKLFF. For the CDR3, the DNA is TGCAGTGCTTTTTTAAATGAAAAACTGTTTTTT.